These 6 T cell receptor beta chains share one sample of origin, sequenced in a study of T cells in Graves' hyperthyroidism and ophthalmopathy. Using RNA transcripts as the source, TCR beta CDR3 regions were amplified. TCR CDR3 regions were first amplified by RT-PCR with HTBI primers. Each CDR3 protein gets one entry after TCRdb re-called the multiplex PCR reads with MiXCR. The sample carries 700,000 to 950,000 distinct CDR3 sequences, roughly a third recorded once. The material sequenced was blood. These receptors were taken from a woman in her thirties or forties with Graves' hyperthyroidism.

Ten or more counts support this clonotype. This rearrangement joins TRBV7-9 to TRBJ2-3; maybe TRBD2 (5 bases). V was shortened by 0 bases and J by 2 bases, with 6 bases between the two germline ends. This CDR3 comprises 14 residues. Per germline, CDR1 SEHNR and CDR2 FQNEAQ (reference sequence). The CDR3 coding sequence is TGTGCCAGCAGCTTAGCGAGGGACACAGATACGCAGTATTTT. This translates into CASSLARDTDTQYF.

This CDR3 is CASSLSPGTSEAFF. The CDR3, as DNA: TGTGCCAGCAGTTTATCGCCGGGAACTTCTGAAGCTTTCTTT. This chain joins TRBV12-3 or TRBV12-4 and TRBJ1-1, with D unresolved. The CDR3 length is 14 residues. Trimming stripped 2 bases from V and 6 bases from J, with 13 bases between.

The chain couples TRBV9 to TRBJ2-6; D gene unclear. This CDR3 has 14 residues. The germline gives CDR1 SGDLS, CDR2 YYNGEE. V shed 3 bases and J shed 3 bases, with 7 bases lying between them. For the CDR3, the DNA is TGTGCCAGCAGCGGGGGTATTGGGGCCAACGTCCTGACTTTC. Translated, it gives CASSGGIGANVLTF.

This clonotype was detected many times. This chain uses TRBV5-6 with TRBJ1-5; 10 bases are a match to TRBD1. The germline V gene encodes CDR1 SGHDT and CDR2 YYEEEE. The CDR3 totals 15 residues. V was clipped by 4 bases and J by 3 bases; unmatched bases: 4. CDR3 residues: CASSLGQGNNQPQHF. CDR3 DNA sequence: TGTGCCAGCAGCCTGGGACAGGGGAACAATCAGCCCCAGCATTTT.

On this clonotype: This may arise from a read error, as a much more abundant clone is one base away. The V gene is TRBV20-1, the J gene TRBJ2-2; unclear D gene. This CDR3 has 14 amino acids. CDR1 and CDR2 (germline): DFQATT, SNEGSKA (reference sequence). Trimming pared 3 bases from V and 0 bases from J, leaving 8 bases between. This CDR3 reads CSASRATNTGELFF. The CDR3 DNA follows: TGCAGTGCTAGCCGGGCAACGAACACCGGGGAGCTGTTTTTT.

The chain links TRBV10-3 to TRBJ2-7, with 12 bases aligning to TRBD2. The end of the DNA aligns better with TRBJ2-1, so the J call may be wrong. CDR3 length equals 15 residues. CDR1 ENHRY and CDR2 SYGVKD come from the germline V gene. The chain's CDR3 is CAIRATSGGDNEQFF. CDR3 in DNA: TGTGCCATCAGGGCGACTAGCGGGGGCGACAATGAGCAGTTCTTC.